These 11 T cell receptor beta chains came from one sample sequenced in a study of beta chain features in type 1 diabetes. Expressed TCRB transcripts got sequenced, as all isolated RNA was reverse transcribed. The assay was immunoSEQ multiplex PCR, and TCRdb's table has in-frame clones only and misses some. The table lists approximately 150,000 clones, roughly 9% of them singletons, with 2.3% in the top ten. Sequenced material: central memory CD4+ T cells from blood. These receptors were collected from a woman in her late teens or twenties in good health.

This chain links TRBV30 with TRBJ2-2; 8 positions agree with TRBD1. V lost 4 bases and J lost 2; bases outside the gene matches: 9. Germline V gives CDR1 GTSNPN, CDR2 SVGIG (reference sequence). CDR3 length: 16 residues. Written as DNA, the CDR3 is TGTGCCTGGACCATTGGGACAGGCGCAAACACCGGGGAGCTGTTTTTT. Protein: CAWTIGTGANTGELFF.

The chain recombines TRBV9 with TRBJ1-1; D ambiguous. The germline CDR1 and CDR2 sequences are SGDLS and YYNGEE. The V end lost 4 bases, the J end lost 7 bases, and 20 bases lay between the germline ends. The CDR3 consists of 15 residues. The CDR3 nucleotides read TGTGCCAGCAGCCCGAGAACCACAGACGGTATTGAAGCTTTCTTT. Translated, it gives CASSPRTTDGIEAFF.

The chain uses TRBV5-1 and TRBJ2-1; 8 nucleotides agree with TRBD1. The J segment lost 8 bases and the V segment lost 6 bases, leaving 10 bases of the junction unmatched. The CDR3 consists of 14 residues. Germline CDR1 reads SGHRS; CDR2 reads YFSETQ. The DNA of the CDR3 is TGCGCCAGCAATCGGCAGGGGGCTCCGGATGAGCAGTTCTTC. It specifies CASNRQGAPDEQFF. The whole variable domain, filled in from reference TRBV5-1 and TRBJ2-1, reads KAGVTQTPRYLIKTRGQQVTLSCSPISGHRSVSWYQQTPGQGLQFLFEYFSETQRNKGNFPGRFSGRQFSNSRSEMNVSTLELGDSALYLCASNRQGAPDEQFFGPGTRLTVL.

This clone came up a few times. This chain joins TRBV4-1 and TRBJ2-3; the match to TRBD2 covers 9 bases. This CDR3 is built from 17 residues. Germline V lookup: CDR1 MGHRA, CDR2 YSYEKL. The trim removed 1 base at V and 4 bases at J, leaving 9 bases unmatched. CDR3 protein: CASSQAPTRGGADTQYF. In DNA form, the CDR3 reads TGCGCCAGCAGCCAAGCCCCGACTCGCGGGGGGGCAGATACGCAGTATTTT.

In this sample, this clone turned up a few times. The chain couples TRBV19 to TRBJ2-7; 7 nucleotides agree with TRBD1. Germline V CDR1 and CDR2: LNHDA, SQIVND (reference sequence). CDR3 length: 13 amino acids. The V and J ends lost 4 bases and 3 bases, in that order; junction bases with no gene match: 3. CDR3 in DNA: TGTGCCAGTAGTACCGGGACAGTCTACGAGCAGTACTTC. Translating it yields CASSTGTVYEQYF.

V is TRBV5-1 and J is TRBJ2-7, with TRBD2 as a possible D gene (6 bases). V gave up 5 bases and J gave up 5 bases, with 23 bases separating them. Germline V gives CDR1 SGHRS, CDR2 YFSETQ. The CDR3 length is 16 residues. CDR3 amino acids: CASSPIVGGGTDEQYF. The CDR3 bases are TGCGCCAGCAGTCCCATCGTCGGGGGTGGAACTGACGAGCAGTACTTC. Full variable domain (missing parts from reference TRBV5-1 and TRBJ2-7): KAGVTQTPRYLIKTRGQQVTLSCSPISGHRSVSWYQQTPGQGLQFLFEYFSETQRNKGNFPGRFSGRQFSNSRSEMNVSTLELGDSALYLCASSPIVGGGTDEQYFGPGTRLTVT.

This clone was counted a few times. This rearrangement joins TRBV6-1 to TRBJ2-1; D is undetermined. Germline loops: CDR1 MNHNS, CDR2 SASEGT. The CDR3 loop spans 11 amino acids. Deletions cut 4 bases from V and 8 bases from J, with 6 bases between. The CDR3 DNA sequence: TGTGCCAGCAGTGTAGAGGATGAGCAGTTCTTC. This codes for CASSVEDEQFF.

V gene TRBV4-3 combines with J gene TRBJ1-1; no firm D call. This CDR3 has 13 residues. Trimming stripped 1 base from V and 5 bases from J, with 8 bases between. CDR1 LGHNA and CDR2 YSLEER come from the germline V gene. The CDR3 DNA reads as TGCGCCAGCAGCCAAGTGGAGGGAACTGAAGCTTTCTTT. It yields the protein CASSQVEGTEAFF.

This clone was counted only a few times. This chain joins TRBV2 and TRBJ1-4; D unresolved. The CDR3 extends over 13 amino acids. V lost 4 bases and J lost 4, with 7 bases in between. Germline CDR1 SNHLY, CDR2 FYNNEI. CDR3 in DNA: TGTGCCAGCAGTGGGGCCCTTAATGAAAAACTGTTTTTT. Amino acid sequence: CASSGALNEKLFF.

V and J are TRBV6-6 and TRBJ2-3; TRBD2 matches at 7 bases. Germline lookup yields CDR1 MNHNY and CDR2 SVGAGI (reference sequence). This CDR3 comprises 14 residues. Trimming cost V 10 bases and J 4 bases; bases outside gene matches: 11. CDR3 in amino acids: CAISGTGGPDTQYF. The CDR3 bases are TGTGCCATCAGCGGAACGGGGGGTCCAGATACGCAGTATTTT.

This chain links TRBV11-2 with TRBJ2-5; the D is unclear. The CDR3 sequence is 12 residues long. Trimming removed 5 bases at V and 5 bases at J, with 9 bases between. Germline V CDR1 and CDR2: SGHAT, FQNNGV. The CDR3, as DNA: TGTGCCAGCAGCCCATCAGCGGAGACCCAGTACTTC. It encodes CASSPSAETQYF.